Presented here are 5 T cell receptor beta chains from one specimen sequenced in a study of T cell responses to AZD1222 COVID-19 vaccine. Measured with immunoSEQ multiplex PCR; TCRdb has only the in-frame clones, and not every one. The sample shows some 110,000 clones, around 89% of them seen only once. The material sequenced was peripheral blood, taken 28 days after the second AZD1222 dose. The receptors stem from an adult who received the AZD1222 COVID-19 vaccine.

The chain carries TRBV10-1 and TRBJ2-2; 12 positions agree with TRBD2. CDR3 size: 15 residues. Germline trimming cut 2 bases from V and 7 bases from J; bases unmatched to any gene: 2. Germline values: CDR1 WNHNN, CDR2 SYGVQD (reference sequence). CDR3 in DNA: TGCGCCAGCAGTGAGACTAGCGGGGGGCACGGGGAGCTGTTTTTT. Translated: CASSETSGGHGELFF.

This chain connects TRBV28 to TRBJ1-5; D perhaps matches TRBD1 (6 bases). CDR3 size: 14 residues. CDR1 is MDHEN and CDR2 is SYDVKM in the germline V gene. V lost 3 bases and J 7 bases, leaving 13 bases between the germline ends. CDR3 amino acids: CASSLRDNAQPQHF. CDR3 bases: TGTGCCAGCAGTTTGCGGGACAATGCCCAGCCCCAGCATTTT.

To note about this clone: A junction boundary mismatches the germline segment, possibly from a read error. V is TRBV29-1 and J is TRBJ2-7; D is unresolved. This CDR3 has 11 amino acids. Germline lookup yields CDR1 SQVTM and CDR2 ANQGSEA. The CDR3 DNA reads TGCAGCGTTCAAGAGACCTACGAGCAGTACTTC. As protein: CSVQETYEQYF.

Only one count was recorded for this clone. This chain uses TRBV5-1 with TRBJ1-3; 8 bases map to TRBD1. The CDR3 spans 14 residues. Germline loops: CDR1 SGHRS, CDR2 YFSETQ. J was trimmed by 8 bases and V by 0 bases; bases with no gene match: 4. CDR3 DNA: TGCGCCAGCAGCTTGGGTCAGGGGGCGGACACCATATATTTT. Protein sequence: CASSLGQGADTIYF.

The J gene is TRBJ1-1, the V gene TRBV6-5; D might be TRBD1 (5 bases). Germline V CDR1 and CDR2: MNHEY, SVGAGI. Trimming cost V 6 bases and J 0 bases, with 11 bases left between them. The CDR3 is 14 amino acids. The CDR3 DNA reads TGTGCCAGCAGCCCGACAGAGATGAACACTGAAGCTTTCTTT. This codes for CASSPTEMNTEAFF.